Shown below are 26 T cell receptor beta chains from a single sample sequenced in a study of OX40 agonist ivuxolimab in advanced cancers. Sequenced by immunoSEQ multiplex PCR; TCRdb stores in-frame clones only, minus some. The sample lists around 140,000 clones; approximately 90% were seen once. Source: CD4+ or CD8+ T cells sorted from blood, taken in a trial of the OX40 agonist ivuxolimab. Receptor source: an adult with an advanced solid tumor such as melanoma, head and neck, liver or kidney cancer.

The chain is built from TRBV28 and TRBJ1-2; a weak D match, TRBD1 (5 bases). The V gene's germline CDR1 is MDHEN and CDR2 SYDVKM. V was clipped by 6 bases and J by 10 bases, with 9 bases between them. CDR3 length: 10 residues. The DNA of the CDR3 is TGTGCCAGCAGCGCAGGGAACTACACCTTC. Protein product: CASSAGNYTF.

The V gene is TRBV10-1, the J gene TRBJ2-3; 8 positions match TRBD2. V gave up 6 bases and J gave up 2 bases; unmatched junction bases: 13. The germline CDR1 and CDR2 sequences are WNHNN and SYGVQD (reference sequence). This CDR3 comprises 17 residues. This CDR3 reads CASSPGYQRESTDTQYF. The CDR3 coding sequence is TGCGCCAGCAGCCCGGGGTACCAGCGGGAGTCCACAGATACGCAGTATTTT.

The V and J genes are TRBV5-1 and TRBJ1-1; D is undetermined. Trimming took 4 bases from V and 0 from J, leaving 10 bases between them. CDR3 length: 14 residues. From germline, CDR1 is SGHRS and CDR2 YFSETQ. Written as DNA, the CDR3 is TGCGCCAGCAGCGGAGTGGGCTTGAACACTGAAGCTTTCTTT. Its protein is CASSGVGLNTEAFF.

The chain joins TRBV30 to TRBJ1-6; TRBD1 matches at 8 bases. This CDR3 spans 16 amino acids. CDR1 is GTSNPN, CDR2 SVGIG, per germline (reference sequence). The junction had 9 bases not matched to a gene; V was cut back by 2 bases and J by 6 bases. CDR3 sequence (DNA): TGTGCCTGGAGTACAGGACAGGGCACCCGTAATTCACCCCTCCACTTT. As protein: CAWSTGQGTRNSPLHF. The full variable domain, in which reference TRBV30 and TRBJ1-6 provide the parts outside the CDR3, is SQTIHQWPATLVQPVGSPLSLECTVEGTSNPNLYWYRQAAGRGLQLLFYSVGIGQISSEVPQNLSASRPQDRQFILSSKKLLLSDSGFYLCAWSTGQGTRNSPLHFGNGTRLTVT.

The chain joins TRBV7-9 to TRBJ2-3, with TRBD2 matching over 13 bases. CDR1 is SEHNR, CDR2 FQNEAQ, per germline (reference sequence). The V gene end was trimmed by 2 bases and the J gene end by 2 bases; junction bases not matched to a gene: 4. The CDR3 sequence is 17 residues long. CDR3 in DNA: TGTGCCAGCAGCTTAAGCGGGACTAGCGGGACCACAGATACGCAGTATTTT. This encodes CASSLSGTSGTTDTQYF.

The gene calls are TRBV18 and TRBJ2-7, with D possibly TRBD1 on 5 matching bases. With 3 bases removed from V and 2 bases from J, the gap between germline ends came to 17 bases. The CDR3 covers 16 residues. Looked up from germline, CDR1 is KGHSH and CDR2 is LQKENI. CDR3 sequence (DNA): TGTGCCAGCTCACCGGTGACATGGACGACAGCCTACGAGCAGTACTTC. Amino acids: CASSPVTWTTAYEQYF.

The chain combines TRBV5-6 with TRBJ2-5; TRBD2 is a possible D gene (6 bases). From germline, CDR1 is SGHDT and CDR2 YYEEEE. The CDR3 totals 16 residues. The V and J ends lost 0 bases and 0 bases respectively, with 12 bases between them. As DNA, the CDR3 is TGTGCCAGCAGCTTGGCATTAGCGGCGTACCAAGAGACCCAGTACTTC. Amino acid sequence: CASSLALAAYQETQYF.

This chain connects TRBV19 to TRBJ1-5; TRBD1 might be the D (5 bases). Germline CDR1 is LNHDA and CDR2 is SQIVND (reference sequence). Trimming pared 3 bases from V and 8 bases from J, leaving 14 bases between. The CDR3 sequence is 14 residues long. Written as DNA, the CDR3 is TGTGCCAGTAGTATTTCGGGGGAAAGGAAGCCCCAGCATTTT. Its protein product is CASSISGERKPQHF.

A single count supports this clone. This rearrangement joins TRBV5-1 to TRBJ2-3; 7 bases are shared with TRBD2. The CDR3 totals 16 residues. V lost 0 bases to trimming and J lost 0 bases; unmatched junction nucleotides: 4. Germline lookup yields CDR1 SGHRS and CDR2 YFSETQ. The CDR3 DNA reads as TGCGCCAGCAGCTTGGTTGCGGGAGATAGCACAGATACGCAGTATTTT. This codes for CASSLVAGDSTDTQYF.

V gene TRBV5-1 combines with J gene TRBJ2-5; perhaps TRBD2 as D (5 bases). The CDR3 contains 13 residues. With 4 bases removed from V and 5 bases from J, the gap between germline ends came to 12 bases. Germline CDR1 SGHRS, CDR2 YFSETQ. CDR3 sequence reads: CASSSSGRETQYF. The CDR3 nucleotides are TGCGCCAGCAGCAGCAGCGGTCGGGAGACCCAGTACTTC. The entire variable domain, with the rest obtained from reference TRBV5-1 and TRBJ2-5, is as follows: KAGVTQTPRYLIKTRGQQVTLSCSPISGHRSVSWYQQTPGQGLQFLFEYFSETQRNKGNFPGRFSGRQFSNSRSEMNVSTLELGDSALYLCASSSSGRETQYFGPGTRLLVL.

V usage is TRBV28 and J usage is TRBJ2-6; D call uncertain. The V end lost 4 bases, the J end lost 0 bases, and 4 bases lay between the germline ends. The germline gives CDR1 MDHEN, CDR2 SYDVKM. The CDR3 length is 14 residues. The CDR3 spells CASSSYSGANVLTF. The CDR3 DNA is TGTGCCAGCAGTTCTTACTCTGGGGCCAACGTCCTGACTTTC.

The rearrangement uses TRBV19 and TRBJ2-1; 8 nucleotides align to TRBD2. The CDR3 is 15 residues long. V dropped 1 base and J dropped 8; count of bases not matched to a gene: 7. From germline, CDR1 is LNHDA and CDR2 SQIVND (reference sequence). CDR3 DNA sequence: TGTGCCAGTAGTATAGGTTCTAGCGGGTCGGATGAGCAGTTCTTC. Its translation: CASSIGSSGSDEQFF.

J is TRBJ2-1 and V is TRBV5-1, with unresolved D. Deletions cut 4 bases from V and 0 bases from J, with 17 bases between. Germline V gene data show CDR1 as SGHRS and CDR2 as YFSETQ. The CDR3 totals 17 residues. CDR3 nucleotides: TGCGCCAGCAGCACTCTCCCGACGTGGGGCTCCTACAATGAGCAGTTCTTC. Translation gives CASSTLPTWGSYNEQFF.

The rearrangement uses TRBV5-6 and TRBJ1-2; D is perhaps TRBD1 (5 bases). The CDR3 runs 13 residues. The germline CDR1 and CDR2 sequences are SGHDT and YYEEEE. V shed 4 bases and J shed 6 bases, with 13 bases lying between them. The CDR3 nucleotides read TGTGCCAGCAGCCCTCGGGGGTTTGATGGCTACACCTTC. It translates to CASSPRGFDGYTF. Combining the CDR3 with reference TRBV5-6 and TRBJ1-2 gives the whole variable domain DAGVTQSPTHLIKTRGQQVTLRCSPKSGHDTVSWYQQALGQGPQFIFQYYEEEERQRGNFPDRFSGHQFPNYSSELNVNALLLGDSALYLCASSPRGFDGYTFGSGTRLTVV.

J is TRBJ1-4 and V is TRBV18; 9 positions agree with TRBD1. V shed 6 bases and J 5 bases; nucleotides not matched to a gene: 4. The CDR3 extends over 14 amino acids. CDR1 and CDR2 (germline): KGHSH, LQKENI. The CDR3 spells CASSPGQGNEKLFF. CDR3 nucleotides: TGTGCCAGCTCTCCGGGACAGGGCAATGAAAAACTGTTTTTT. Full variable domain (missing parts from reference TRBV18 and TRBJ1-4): NAGVMQNPRHLVRRRGQEARLRCSPMKGHSHVYWYRQLPEEGLKFMVYLQKENIIDESGMPKERFSAEFPKEGPSILRIQQVVRGDSAAYFCASSPGQGNEKLFFGSGTQLSVL.

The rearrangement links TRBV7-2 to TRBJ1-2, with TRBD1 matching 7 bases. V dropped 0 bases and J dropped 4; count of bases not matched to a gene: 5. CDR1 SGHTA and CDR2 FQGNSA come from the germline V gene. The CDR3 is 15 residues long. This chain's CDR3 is CASSLALDRAYGYTF. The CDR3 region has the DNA TGTGCCAGCAGCTTAGCGCTTGACAGGGCCTATGGCTACACCTTC. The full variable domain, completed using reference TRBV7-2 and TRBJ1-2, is GAGVSQSPSNKVTEKGKDVELRCDPISGHTALYWYRQSLGQGLEFLIYFQGNSAPDKSGLPSDRFSAERTGGSVSTLTIQRTQQEDSAVYLCASSLALDRAYGYTFGSGTRLTVV.

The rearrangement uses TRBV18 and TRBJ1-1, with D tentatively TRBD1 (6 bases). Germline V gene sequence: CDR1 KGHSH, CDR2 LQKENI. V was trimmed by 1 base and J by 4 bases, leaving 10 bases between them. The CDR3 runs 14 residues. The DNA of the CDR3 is TGTGCCAGCTCACCACAGGAGGGGGGCACTGAAGCTTTCTTT. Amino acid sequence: CASSPQEGGTEAFF. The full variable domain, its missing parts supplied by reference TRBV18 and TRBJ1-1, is NAGVMQNPRHLVRRRGQEARLRCSPMKGHSHVYWYRQLPEEGLKFMVYLQKENIIDESGMPKERFSAEFPKEGPSILRIQQVVRGDSAAYFCASSPQEGGTEAFFGQGTRLTVV.

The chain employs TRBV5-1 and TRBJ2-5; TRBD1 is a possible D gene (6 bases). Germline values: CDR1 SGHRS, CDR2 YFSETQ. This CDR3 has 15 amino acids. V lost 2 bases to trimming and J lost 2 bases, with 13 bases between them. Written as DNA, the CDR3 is TGCGCCAGCAGCTTCCCGGGGACACCTCAAGAGACCCAGTACTTC. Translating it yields CASSFPGTPQETQYF.

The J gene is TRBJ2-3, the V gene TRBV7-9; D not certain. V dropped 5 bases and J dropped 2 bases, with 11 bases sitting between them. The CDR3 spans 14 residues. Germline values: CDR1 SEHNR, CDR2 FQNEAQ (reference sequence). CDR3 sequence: CASSPTLTTDTQYF. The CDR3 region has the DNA TGTGCCAGCAGCCCGACACTAACCACAGATACGCAGTATTTT.

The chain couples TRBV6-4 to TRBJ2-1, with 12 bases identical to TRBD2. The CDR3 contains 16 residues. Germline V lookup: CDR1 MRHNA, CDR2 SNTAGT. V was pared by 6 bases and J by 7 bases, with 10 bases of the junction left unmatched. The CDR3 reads CASSLAGGPVSNEQFF. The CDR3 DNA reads TGTGCCAGCAGCCTAGCGGGAGGGCCAGTATCGAATGAGCAGTTCTTC.

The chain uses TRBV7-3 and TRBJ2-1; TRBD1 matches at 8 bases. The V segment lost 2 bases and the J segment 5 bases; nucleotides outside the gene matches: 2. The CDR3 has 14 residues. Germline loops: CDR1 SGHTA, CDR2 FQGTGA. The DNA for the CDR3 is TGTGCCAGCAGCTTAGACAGGGGAGACAATGAGCAGTTCTTC. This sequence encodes CASSLDRGDNEQFF.

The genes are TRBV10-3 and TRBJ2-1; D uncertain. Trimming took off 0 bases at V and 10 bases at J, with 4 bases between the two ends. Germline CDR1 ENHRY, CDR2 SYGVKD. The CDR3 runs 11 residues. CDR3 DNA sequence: TGTGCCATCAGTGAGTCGGCAGAGCAGTTCTTC. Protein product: CAISESAEQFF.

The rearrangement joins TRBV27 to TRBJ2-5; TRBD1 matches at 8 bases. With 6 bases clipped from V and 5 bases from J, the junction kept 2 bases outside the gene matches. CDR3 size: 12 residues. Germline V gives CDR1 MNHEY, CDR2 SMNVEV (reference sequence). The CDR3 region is CASRNRGETQYF. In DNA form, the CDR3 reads TGTGCCAGCAGGAACAGGGGGGAGACCCAGTACTTC.

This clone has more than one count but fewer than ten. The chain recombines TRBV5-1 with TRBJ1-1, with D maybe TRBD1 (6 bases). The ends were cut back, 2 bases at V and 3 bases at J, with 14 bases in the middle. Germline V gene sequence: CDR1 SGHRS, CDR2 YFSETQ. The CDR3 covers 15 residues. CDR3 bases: TGCGCCAGCAGCTTAGGTAGGGGGTCTGACACTGAAGCTTTCTTT. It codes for CASSLGRGSDTEAFF.

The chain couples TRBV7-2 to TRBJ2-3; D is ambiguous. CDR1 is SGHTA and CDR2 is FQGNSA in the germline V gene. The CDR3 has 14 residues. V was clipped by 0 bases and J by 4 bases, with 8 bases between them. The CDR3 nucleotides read TGTGCCAGCAGCTTAGCGGGTAGGGCAGATACGCAGTATTTT. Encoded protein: CASSLAGRADTQYF.

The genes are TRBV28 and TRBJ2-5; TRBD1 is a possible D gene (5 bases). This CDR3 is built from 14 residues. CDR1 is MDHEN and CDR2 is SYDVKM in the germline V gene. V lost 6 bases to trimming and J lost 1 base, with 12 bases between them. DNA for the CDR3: TGTGCCAGCAGATTCAGGGTTTTCCAAGAGACCCAGTACTTC. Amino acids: CASRFRVFQETQYF.